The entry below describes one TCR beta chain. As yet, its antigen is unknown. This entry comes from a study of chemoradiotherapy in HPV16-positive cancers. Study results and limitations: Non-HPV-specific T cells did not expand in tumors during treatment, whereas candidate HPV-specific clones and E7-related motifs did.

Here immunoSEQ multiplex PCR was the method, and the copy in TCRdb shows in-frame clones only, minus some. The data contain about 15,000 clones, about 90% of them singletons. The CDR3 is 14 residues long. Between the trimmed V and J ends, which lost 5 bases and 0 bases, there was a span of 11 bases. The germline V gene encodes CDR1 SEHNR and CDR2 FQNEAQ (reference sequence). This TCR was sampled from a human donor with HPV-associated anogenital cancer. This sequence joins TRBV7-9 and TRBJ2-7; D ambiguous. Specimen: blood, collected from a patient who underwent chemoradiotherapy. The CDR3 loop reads CASSKQGPSYEQYF. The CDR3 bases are TGTGCCAGCAGCAAACAAGGACCCTCCTACGAGCAGTACTTC.